The sample holds many counts of the clone carrying this T cell receptor beta chain. This entry belongs to a study of Graves' ophthalmopathy and Graves' hyperthyroidism. Germline lookup yields CDR1 MDHEN and CDR2 SYDVKM. The CDR3 sequence is 12 residues long. Trimming took 4 bases from V and 5 from J, leaving 6 bases between them. Amplified TCR beta CDR3 regions were obtained using RNA transcripts as template. RT-PCR was first run with HTBI primers, then multiplex PCR in a second round. In TCRdb, the multiplex PCR reads were re-called with MiXCR into one record per CDR3 protein. Of roughly 500,000 distinct CDR3 sequences detected, 13% to 15% appear once; the ten largest clones hold roughly 10%.

The sample was blood. This receptor was obtained from a woman aged 25 to 39 with Graves' ophthalmopathy. This chain connects TRBV28 to TRBJ1-5; no clear D. As DNA, the CDR3 is TGTGCCAGCAGTTCCGAACATCAGCCCCAGCATTTT. Protein product: CASSSEHQPQHF.